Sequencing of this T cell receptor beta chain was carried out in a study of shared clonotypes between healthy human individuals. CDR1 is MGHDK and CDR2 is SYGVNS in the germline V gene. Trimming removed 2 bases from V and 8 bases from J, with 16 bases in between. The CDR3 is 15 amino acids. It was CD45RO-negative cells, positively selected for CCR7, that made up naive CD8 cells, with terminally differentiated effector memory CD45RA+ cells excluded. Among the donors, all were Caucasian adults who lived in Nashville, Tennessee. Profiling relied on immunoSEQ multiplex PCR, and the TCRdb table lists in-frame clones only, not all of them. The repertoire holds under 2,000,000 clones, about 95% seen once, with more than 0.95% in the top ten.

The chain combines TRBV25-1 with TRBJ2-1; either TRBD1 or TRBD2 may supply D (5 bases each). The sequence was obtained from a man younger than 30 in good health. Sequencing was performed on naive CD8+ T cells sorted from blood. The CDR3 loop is CASSEQGLRGDEQFF. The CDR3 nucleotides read TGTGCCAGCAGTGAACAAGGACTGCGAGGGGATGAGCAGTTCTTC.